Each of the 5 T cell receptor beta chains below was sequenced from the same sample in a study of pediatric ulcerative colitis (dated by TCRdb to the late 2010s). To prepare the library, the immunoSEQ multiplex PCR assay was applied. TCRdb re-hosts the immuneACCESS table, in-frame sequences only. Its copies lack some clones; in the studies checked, an unresolved V gene accounts for under half of them, and the cause for the rest is not known. This sample holds thousands of clones; roughly 90% were observed only once. Under 2% of the sample lies in the top ten. Sequenced input: blood. Every receptor here comes from a girl aged 10 to 17 who was a control in a study of pediatric ulcerative colitis.

This chain joins TRBV4-3 and TRBJ2-7, with D maybe TRBD2 (6 bases). CDR1 is LGHNA and CDR2 is YSLEER in the germline V gene. V was pared by 4 bases and J by 4 bases, with 20 bases between. The CDR3 is made up of 16 amino acids. CDR3 sequence reads: CASSPYTGAGGYEQYF. The CDR3 bases are TGCGCCAGCAGCCCCTATACCGGGGCTGGAGGGTACGAGCAGTACTTC.

This chain links TRBV9 with TRBJ2-3, with a possible D match to TRBD2 (5 bases). The length of the CDR3 is 18 residues. The V gene's germline CDR1 is SGDLS and CDR2 YYNGEE. V lost 0 bases to trimming and J lost 2 bases, with 19 bases between them. CDR3 residues: CASSVGGSQRIYTDTQYF. CDR3 nucleotides: TGTGCCAGCAGCGTAGGAGGGAGTCAGCGAATTTACACAGATACGCAGTATTTT.

This clone was counted a single time. This chain connects TRBV25-1 to TRBJ2-1, with TRBD2 matching over 14 bases. The CDR3 sequence is 18 residues long. Germline V gives CDR1 MGHDK, CDR2 SYGVNS. V trimming: 5 bases; J trimming: 10 bases; junction bases outside the gene matches: 16. CDR3 sequence reads: CASSPQEGLAGVTGEQFF. The CDR3 bases are TGTGCCAGCAGTCCCCAGGAGGGACTAGCGGGAGTTACGGGGGAGCAGTTCTTC.

The CDR3: CASSEGRGGYYTQYF. DNA for the CDR3: TGTGCCAGCAGTGAAGGGCGCGGGGGCTATTATACGCAGTATTTT. The chain has TRBV2 and TRBJ2-3; D might be TRBD2 (7 bases). The ends were cut back, 1 base at V and 7 bases at J, with 15 bases in the middle. The CDR3 is 15 amino acids. Per the germline V gene, CDR1 is SNHLY and CDR2 is FYNNEI. Full variable domain (remainder filled in from reference TRBV2 and TRBJ2-3): EPEVTQTPSHQVTQMGQEVILRCVPISNHLYFYWYRQILGQKVEFLVSFYNNEISEKSEIFDDQFSVERPDGSNFTLKIRSTKLEDSAMYFCASSEGRGGYYTQYFGPGTRLTVL.

V and J are TRBV10-3 and TRBJ2-7, with D hard to call. V lost 3 bases and J 0 bases, leaving 12 bases between the germline ends. The CDR3 covers 15 residues. Germline V CDR1 and CDR2: ENHRY, SYGVKD. The CDR3 reads CAISDSAGLSYEQYF. CDR3 sequence (DNA): TGTGCCATCAGTGACTCCGCAGGCCTCTCCTACGAGCAGTACTTC.